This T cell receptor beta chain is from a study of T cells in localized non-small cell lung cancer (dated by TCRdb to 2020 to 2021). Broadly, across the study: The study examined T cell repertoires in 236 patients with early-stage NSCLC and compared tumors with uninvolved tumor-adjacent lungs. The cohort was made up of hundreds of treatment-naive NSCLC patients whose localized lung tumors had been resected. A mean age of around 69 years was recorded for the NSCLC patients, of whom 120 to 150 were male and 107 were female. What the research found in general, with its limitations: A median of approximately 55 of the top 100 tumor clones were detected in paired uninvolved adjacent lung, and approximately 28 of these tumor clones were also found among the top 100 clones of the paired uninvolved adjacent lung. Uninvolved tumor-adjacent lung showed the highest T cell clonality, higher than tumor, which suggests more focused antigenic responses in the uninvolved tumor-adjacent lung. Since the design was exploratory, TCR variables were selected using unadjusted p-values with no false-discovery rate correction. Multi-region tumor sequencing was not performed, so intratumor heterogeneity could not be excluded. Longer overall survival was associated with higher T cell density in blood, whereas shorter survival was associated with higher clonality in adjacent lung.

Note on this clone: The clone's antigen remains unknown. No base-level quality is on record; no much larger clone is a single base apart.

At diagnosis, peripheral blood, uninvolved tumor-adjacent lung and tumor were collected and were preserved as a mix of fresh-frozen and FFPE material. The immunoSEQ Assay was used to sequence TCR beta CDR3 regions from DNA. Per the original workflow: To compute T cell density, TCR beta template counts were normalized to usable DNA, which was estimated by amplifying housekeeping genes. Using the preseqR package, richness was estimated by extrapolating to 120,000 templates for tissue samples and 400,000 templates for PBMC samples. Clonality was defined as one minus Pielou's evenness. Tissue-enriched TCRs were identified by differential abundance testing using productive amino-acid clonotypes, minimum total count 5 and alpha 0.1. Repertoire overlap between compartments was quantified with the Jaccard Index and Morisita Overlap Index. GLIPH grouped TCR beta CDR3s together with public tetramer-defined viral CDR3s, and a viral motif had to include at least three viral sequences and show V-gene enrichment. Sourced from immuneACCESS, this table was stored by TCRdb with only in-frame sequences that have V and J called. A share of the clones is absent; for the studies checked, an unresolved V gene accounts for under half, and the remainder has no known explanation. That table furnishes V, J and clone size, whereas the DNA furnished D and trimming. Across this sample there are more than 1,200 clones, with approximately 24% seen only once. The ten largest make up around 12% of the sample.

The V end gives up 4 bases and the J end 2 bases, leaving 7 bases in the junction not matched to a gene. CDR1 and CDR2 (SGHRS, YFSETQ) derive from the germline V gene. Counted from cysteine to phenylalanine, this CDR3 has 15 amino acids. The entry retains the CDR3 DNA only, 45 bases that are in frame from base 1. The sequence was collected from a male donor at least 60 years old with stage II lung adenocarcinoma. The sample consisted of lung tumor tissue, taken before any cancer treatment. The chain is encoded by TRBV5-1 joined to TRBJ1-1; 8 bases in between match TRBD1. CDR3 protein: CASSGKTGDNTEAFF. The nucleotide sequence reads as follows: TGCGCCAGCAGCGGAAAGACAGGGGACAACACTGAAGCTTTCTTT.